Each of the 15 T cell receptor beta chains below was sequenced from the same sample in a study of blood T cell repertoires in COVID-19 (dated by TCRdb to the early 2020s). The library was produced with the immunoSEQ multiplex PCR assay. TCRdb limited this immuneACCESS table to in-frame rearrangements with V and J called. A share of clones is missing; checked studies link under half to unresolved V genes, and the rest is unexplained. The sample has 200,000 to 300,000 clones on record, about 91% of them singletons. The ten biggest clones cover around 2.6% of the sample. The sequencing input was PBMCs or T cells enriched from blood (not recorded which). These TCRs come from a woman aged 25 to 39 with acute COVID-19.

This clone was seen a few times. The chain links TRBV7-8 to TRBJ2-7, with D perhaps TRBD2 (6 bases). The germline V gene has CDR1 SGHVS and CDR2 FQNEAQ. The CDR3 sequence is 14 residues long. The germline V and J ends were trimmed by 1 base and 5 bases, with 12 bases remaining between them. DNA of the CDR3: TGTGCCAGCAGCTTAGGCAGGGACTGGAACGAGCAGTACTTC. Translated, it gives CASSLGRDWNEQYF.

The chain joins TRBV24-1 to TRBJ1-5; TRBD1 is a possible D gene (6 bases). With 5 bases removed from V and 3 bases from J, the gap between germline ends came to 10 bases. The CDR3 is made up of 14 amino acids. From germline, CDR1 is KGHDR and CDR2 SFDVKD. This CDR3 is CATSGTGYNQPQHF. For the CDR3, the DNA is TGTGCCACCAGTGGTACAGGGTACAATCAGCCCCAGCATTTT.

This clone appeared once. J is TRBJ2-3 and V is TRBV2; D is perhaps TRBD1 (6 bases). The V gene's germline CDR1 is SNHLY and CDR2 FYNNEI. The V and J ends lost 0 bases and 2 bases respectively, with 15 bases between them. The CDR3 consists of 17 residues. CDR3 nucleotide sequence: TGTGCCAGCAGTGAAGCCAGACAGGCCCCTCTCACAGATACGCAGTATTTT. It yields the protein CASSEARQAPLTDTQYF. The whole variable domain, remainder taken from reference TRBV2 and TRBJ2-3, is EPEVTQTPSHQVTQMGQEVILRCVPISNHLYFYWYRQILGQKVEFLVSFYNNEISEKSEIFDDQFSVERPDGSNFTLKIRSTKLEDSAMYFCASSEARQAPLTDTQYFGPGTRLTVL.

The chain carries TRBV20-1 and TRBJ1-6; 8 bases are shared with TRBD1. CDR3 length equals 13 residues. With 3 bases clipped from V and 10 bases from J, the junction kept 5 bases outside the gene matches. Germline assignment: CDR1 DFQATT and CDR2 SNEGSKA (reference sequence). The CDR3 sequence is CSASGQGGSPLHF. The DNA of the CDR3 is TGCAGTGCTAGTGGACAGGGCGGATCACCCCTCCACTTT.

The chain carries TRBV27 and TRBJ2-7; D is unclear. Germline V gives CDR1 MNHEY, CDR2 SMNVEV (reference sequence). V lost 3 bases and J 6 bases, leaving 6 bases between the germline ends. The CDR3 has 11 residues. CDR3 in DNA: TGTGCCAGCAGTTTTGGGCTCGAGCAGTACTTC. Translated: CASSFGLEQYF.

The gene calls are TRBV18 and TRBJ1-1; maybe TRBD1 (6 bases). Germline CDR1 and CDR2: KGHSH and LQKENI. CDR3 length: 15 amino acids. Trimming took off 3 bases at V and 0 bases at J, with 11 bases between the two ends. The CDR3 nucleotides are TGTGCCAGCTCACCCGGACAGCTCGTGAACACTGAAGCTTTCTTT. Translating gives CASSPGQLVNTEAFF.

This chain links TRBV12-3 or TRBV12-4 with TRBJ1-2, with 8 bases matching TRBD1. CDR3 length equals 12 residues. After removal of 5 bases from V and 6 bases from J, the junction contained 2 bases not matched to a gene. The CDR3 DNA reads as TGTGCCAGCAGTCCGACAGGGGATGGCTACACCTTC. It is translated as CASSPTGDGYTF.

The rearrangement uses TRBV27 and TRBJ1-2; TRBD1 is a possible D gene (5 bases). The germline V gene has CDR1 MNHEY and CDR2 SMNVEV (reference sequence). This CDR3 has 15 residues. Trimming left V 0 bases short and J 8 bases short, with 16 bases between. Here the CDR3 reads CASSLSGGRGKGYTF. In DNA, the CDR3 is TGTGCCAGCAGTTTATCGGGGGGGAGGGGAAAAGGCTACACCTTC.

The gene calls are TRBV5-1 and TRBJ1-6, with TRBD1 matching over 9 bases. V lost 5 bases and J lost 8; bases outside the gene matches: 5. CDR1 and CDR2 from the germline V gene are SGHRS and YFSETQ. This CDR3 comprises 14 residues. The CDR3 DNA reads TGCGCCAGCAGAGCGGGACAGGGAGATTCACCCCTCCACTTT. Protein sequence: CASRAGQGDSPLHF.

This clone was seen a handful of times. V and J are TRBV6-2 or TRBV6-3 and TRBJ1-5; TRBD1 agrees at 8 bases. V was pared by 2 bases and J by 6 bases, with 9 bases of the junction left unmatched. There are 16 residues in the CDR3. In germline, CDR1 is MNHEY, CDR2 SVGEGT. Here the CDR3 reads CASSYHLDRVIQPQHF. CDR3 DNA sequence: TGTGCCAGCAGTTACCATCTGGACAGGGTTATTCAGCCCCAGCATTTT.

The chain combines TRBV18 with TRBJ1-6; D call uncertain. V gave up 2 bases and J gave up 0 bases, with 14 bases separating them. Looked up from germline, CDR1 is KGHSH and CDR2 is LQKENI. This CDR3 contains 18 residues. The CDR3 sequence: CASSPGRKSSSYNSPLHF. In nucleotides, the CDR3 is TGTGCCAGCTCACCAGGCAGAAAATCTAGCTCCTATAATTCACCCCTCCACTTT.

The chain carries TRBV19 and TRBJ2-1; maybe TRBD2 (6 bases). V lost 5 bases, J lost 3 bases, and 8 bases lay in between. This CDR3 spans 13 amino acids. Germline CDR1 and CDR2: LNHDA and SQIVND (reference sequence). The DNA of the CDR3 is TGTGCCAGTAGTGTTAGCGGCTACAATGAGCAGTTCTTC. It specifies CASSVSGYNEQFF.

The chain couples TRBV27 to TRBJ2-1, with TRBD2 as a possible D gene (6 bases). V lost 8 bases and J lost 3, with 8 bases in between. This CDR3 is 12 amino acids long. The V gene's germline CDR1 is MNHEY and CDR2 SMNVEV (reference sequence). The CDR3 reads CASGGDYNEQFF. Here the CDR3 DNA reads TGTGCCAGCGGCGGGGACTACAATGAGCAGTTCTTC.

The chain joins TRBV6-6 to TRBJ2-3; D uncertain. The CDR3 contains 13 residues. Per the germline V gene, CDR1 is MNHNY and CDR2 is SVGAGI (reference sequence). V dropped 4 bases and J dropped 5 bases, with 10 bases sitting between them. CDR3 residues: CASSFNLLDTQYF. The CDR3 DNA follows: TGTGCCAGCAGTTTTAATTTATTAGATACGCAGTATTTT.

The sample holds many counts of this clone. CDR3 in DNA: TGTGCCTGGAGTCCGACAGACCTATTCGGCTACACCTTC. Translation: CAWSPTDLFGYTF. V and J are TRBV30 and TRBJ1-2; possible D gene TRBD1, 5 bases. CDR3 length: 13 residues. Germline CDR1 GTSNPN, CDR2 SVGIG (reference sequence). Trimming took off 2 bases at V and 8 bases at J, with 15 bases between the two ends.